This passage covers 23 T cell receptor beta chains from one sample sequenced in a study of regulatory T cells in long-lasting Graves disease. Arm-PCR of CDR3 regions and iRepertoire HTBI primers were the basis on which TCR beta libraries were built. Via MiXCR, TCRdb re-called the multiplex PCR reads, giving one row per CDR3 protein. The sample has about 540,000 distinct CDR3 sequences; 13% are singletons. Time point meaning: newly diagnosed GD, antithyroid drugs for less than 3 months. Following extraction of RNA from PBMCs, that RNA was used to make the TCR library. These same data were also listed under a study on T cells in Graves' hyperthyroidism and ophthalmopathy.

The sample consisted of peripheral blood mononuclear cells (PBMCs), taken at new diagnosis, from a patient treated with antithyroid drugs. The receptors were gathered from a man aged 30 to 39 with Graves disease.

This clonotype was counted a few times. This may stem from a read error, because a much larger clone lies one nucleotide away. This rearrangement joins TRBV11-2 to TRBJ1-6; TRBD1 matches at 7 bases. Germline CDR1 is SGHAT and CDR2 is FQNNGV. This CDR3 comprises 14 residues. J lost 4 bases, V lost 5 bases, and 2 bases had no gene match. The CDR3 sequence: CASSQGQYNSPLHF. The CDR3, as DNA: TGTGCCAGCAGCCAGGGACAGTATAATTCACCCCTCCACTTT.

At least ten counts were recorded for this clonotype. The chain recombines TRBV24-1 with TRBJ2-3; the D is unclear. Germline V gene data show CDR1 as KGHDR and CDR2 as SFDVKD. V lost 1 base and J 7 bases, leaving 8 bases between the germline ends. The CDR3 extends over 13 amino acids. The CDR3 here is CATSDLALNTQYF. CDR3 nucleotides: TGTGCCACCAGTGATTTAGCTCTAAATACGCAGTATTTT.

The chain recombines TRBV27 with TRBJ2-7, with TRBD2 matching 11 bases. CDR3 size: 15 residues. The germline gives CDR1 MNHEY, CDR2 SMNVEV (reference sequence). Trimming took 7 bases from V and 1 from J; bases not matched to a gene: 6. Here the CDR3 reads CASKSGTSGSYEQYF. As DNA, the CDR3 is TGTGCCAGCAAATCCGGGACTAGCGGTTCCTACGAGCAGTACTTC.

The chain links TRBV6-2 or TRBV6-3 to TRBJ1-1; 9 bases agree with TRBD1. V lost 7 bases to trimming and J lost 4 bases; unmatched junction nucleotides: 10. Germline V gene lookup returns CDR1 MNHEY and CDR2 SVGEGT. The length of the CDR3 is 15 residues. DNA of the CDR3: TGTGCCAGCATGGGGACAGGGACAATGGGCACTGAAGCTTTCTTT. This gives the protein CASMGTGTMGTEAFF.

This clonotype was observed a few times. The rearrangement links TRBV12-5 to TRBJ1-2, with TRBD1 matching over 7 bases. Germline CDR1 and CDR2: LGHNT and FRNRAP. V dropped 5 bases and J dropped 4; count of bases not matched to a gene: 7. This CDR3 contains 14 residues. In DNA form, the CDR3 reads TGTGCTAGTGGTACCCTGACAGGGAGCTATGGCTACACCTTC. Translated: CASGTLTGSYGYTF.

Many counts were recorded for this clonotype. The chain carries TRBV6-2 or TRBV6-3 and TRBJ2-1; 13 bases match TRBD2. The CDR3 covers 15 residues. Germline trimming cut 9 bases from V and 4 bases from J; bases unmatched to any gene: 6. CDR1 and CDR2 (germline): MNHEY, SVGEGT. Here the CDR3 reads CASGTSGTIYNEQFF. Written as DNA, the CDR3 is TGTGCCAGTGGGACTAGCGGGACTATTTACAATGAGCAGTTCTTC.

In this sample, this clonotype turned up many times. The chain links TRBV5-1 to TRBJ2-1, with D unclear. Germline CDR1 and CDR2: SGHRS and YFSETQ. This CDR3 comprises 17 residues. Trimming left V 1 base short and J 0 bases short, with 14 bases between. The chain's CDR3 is CASSLRAGTRSYNEQFF. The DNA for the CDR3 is TGCGCCAGCAGCTTGAGGGCAGGTACCCGCTCCTACAATGAGCAGTTCTTC.

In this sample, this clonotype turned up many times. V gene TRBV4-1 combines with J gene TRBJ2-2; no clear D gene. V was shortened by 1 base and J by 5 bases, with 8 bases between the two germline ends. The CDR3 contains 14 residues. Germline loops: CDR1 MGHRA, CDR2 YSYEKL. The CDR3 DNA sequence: TGCGCCAGCAGCCAAGTTGGTCGGACCGGGGAGCTGTTTTTT. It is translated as CASSQVGRTGELFF.

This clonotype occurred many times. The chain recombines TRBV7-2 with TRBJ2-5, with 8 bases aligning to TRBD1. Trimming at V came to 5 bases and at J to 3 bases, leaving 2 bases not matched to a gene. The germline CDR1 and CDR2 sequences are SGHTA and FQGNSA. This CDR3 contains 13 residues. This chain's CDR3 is CASSRDRKETQYF. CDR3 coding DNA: TGTGCCAGCAGCCGGGACAGGAAAGAGACCCAGTACTTC.

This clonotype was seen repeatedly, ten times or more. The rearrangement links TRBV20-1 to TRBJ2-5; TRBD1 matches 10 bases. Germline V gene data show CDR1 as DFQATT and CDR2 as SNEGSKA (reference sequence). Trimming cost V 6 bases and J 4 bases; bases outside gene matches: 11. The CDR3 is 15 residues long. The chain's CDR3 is CSATRQGAPGETQYF. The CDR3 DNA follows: TGCAGTGCGACCCGACAGGGGGCCCCGGGAGAGACCCAGTACTTC.

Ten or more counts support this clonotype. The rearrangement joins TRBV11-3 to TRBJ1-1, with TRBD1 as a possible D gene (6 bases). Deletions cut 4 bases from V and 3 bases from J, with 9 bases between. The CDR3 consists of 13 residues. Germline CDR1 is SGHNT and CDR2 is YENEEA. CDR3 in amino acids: CASSYYRDTEAFF. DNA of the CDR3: TGTGCCAGCAGCTACTACAGGGACACTGAAGCTTTCTTT. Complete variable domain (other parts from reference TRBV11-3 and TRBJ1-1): EAGVVQSPRYKIIEKKQPVAFWCNPISGHNTLYWYLQNLGQGPELLIRYENEEAVDDSQLPKDRFSAERLKGVDSTLKIQPAELGDSAVYLCASSYYRDTEAFFGQGTRLTVV.

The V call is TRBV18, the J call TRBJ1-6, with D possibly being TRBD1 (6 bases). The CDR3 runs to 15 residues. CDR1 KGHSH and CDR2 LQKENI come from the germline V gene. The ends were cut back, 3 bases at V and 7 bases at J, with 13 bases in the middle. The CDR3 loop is CASSPSGGPNSPLHF. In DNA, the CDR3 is TGTGCCAGCTCACCTTCCGGGGGGCCAAATTCACCCCTCCACTTT.

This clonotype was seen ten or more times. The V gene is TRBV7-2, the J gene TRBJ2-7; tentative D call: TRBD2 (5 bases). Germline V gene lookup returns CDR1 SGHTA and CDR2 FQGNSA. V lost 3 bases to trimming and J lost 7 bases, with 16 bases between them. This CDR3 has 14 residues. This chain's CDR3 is CASSFGRPDGEQYF. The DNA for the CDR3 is TGTGCCAGCAGCTTTGGGAGACCGGATGGAGAGCAGTACTTC.

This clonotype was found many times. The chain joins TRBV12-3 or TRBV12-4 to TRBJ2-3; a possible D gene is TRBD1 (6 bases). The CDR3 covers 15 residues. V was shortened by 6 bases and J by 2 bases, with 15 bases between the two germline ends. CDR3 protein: CASRFRGQDTDTQYF. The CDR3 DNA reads TGTGCCAGCAGATTCCGGGGACAAGACACAGATACGCAGTATTTT.

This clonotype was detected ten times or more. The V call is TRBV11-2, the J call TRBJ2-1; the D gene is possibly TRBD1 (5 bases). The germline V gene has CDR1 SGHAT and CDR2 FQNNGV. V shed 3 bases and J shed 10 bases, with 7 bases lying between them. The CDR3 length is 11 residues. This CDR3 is CASSLGPEQFF. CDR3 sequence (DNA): TGTGCCAGCAGCTTGGGGCCGGAGCAGTTCTTC.

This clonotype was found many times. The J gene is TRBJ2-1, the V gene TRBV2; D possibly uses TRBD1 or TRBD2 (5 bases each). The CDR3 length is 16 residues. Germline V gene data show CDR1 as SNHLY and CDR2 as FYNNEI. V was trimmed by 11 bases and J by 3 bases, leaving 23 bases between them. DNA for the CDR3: TGTGCCTCTCAGAGGGGTAGGACTTACCTCTACAATGAGCAGTTCTTC. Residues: CASQRGRTYLYNEQFF.

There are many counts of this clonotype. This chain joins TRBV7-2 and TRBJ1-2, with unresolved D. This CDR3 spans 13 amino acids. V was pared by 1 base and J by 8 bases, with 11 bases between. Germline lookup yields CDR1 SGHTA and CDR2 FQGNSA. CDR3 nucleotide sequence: TGTGCCAGCAGCTTAGAGGTGGAAACGGGCTACACCTTC. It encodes CASSLEVETGYTF.

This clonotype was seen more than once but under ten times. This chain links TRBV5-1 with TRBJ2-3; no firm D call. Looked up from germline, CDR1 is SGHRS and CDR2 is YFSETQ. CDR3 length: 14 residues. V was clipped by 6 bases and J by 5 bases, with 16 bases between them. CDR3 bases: TGCGCCAGCACCCTTGGACCCTCGCAAGATACGCAGTATTTT. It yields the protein CASTLGPSQDTQYF.

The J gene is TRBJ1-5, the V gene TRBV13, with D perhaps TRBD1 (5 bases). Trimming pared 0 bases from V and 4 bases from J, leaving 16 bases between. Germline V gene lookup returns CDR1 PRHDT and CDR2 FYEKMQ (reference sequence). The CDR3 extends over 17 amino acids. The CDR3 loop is CASSLGQTGPRNQPQHF. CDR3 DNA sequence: TGTGCCAGCAGCTTAGGTCAAACGGGACCGAGAAATCAGCCCCAGCATTTT.

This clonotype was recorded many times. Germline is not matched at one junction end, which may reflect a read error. CDR3 sequence: CASSSARDTYNF. The CDR3 DNA is TGTGCCAGCAGCTCTGCCAGGGACACTTACAACTTC. The rearrangement uses TRBV7-9 and TRBJ2-7, with TRBD1 as a possible D gene (6 bases). This CDR3 comprises 12 residues. Germline lookup yields CDR1 SEHNR and CDR2 FQNEAQ (reference sequence).

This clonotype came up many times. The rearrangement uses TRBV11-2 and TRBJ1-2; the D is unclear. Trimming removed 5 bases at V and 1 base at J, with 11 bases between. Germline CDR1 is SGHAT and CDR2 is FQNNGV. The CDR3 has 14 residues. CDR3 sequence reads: CASSRGPFNYGYTF. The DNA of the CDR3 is TGTGCCAGCAGCAGAGGACCCTTTAACTATGGCTACACCTTC.

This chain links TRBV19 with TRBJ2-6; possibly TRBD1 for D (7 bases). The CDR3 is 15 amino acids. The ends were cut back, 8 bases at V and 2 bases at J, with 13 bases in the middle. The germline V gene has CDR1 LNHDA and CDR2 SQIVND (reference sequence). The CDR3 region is CASRQGGTGANVLTF. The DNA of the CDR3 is TGTGCCAGTCGACAGGGCGGGACTGGGGCCAACGTCCTGACTTTC.

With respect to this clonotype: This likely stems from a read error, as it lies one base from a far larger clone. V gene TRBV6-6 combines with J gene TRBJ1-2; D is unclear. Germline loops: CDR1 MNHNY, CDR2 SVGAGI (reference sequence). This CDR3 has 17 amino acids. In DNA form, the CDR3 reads TGTTCCAGCAGTTACTCGAGAGCCATAGGGTCTTACTATGGCTACACCTTC. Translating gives CSSSYSRAIGSYYGYTF.